This T cell receptor (beta chain) is drawn from a study of CD8 T cells in ankylosing spondylitis (dated by TCRdb to between 2016 and 2019). Study-level background: The study profiled T cell receptor beta repertoires in healthy donors and ankylosing spondylitis patients to find disease-linked TCR variants. The whole study cohort included 108 healthy donors and 20 to 30 ankylosing spondylitis patients. Samples of peripheral blood were taken, and for ankylosing spondylitis patients, synovial fluid was collected as well. What the study reported, not specific to this receptor: Some TCR beta motif variants had previously been reported in synovial fluid and blood of reactive arthritis patients, which suggested common disease-initiation mechanisms. A TCR beta motif made up of seven or eight highly homologous amino acid variants appeared to be characteristic of blood from ankylosing spondylitis patients. According to the report, matched synovial fluid samples from ankylosing spondylitis patients were significantly enriched for the disease-linked clones. A CD8+ phenotype was shown by the disease-linked clones, which were found at relatively low frequencies in peripheral blood.

TCRdb names Illumina HiSeq 2500 as the instrument used. Quantitative 5'-RACE with molecular barcodes was the method used to prepare the TCR beta libraries. In the original analysis: A new computational method, built on a probabilistic model of VDJ rearrangement, was used to identify disease-linked TCR variants. The raw public reads went through TCRdb reprocessing: fastp at Q25, MiXCR clone calling, in-frame beta chains kept. Rows are combined by CDR3 protein, so each entry shows the most common genes and DNA. TCRdb, not the original authors, processed these V and J calls. Recorded for this sample are some 40,000 distinct CDR3 sequences; about 9.4% of them occurred a single time. The ten top clones hold 15% to 20% of the sample. This clonotype was counted many times. This clone's antigen is unknown. No clone much larger than this one lies a single base away; base qualities are absent. Deletion took 0 bases off V and 0 bases off J, with a span of 10 bases between the germline ends. Reading the germline V gene gives CDR1 LGHNA and CDR2 YSLEER. From the cysteine up to the phenylalanine, the CDR3 has a length of 16 residues. Solely the CDR3 DNA is kept, with 48 bases framed from the first base.

Sample: blood, either unsorted or a sorted T cell fraction (not recorded which). Recombination connected TRBV4-3 to TRBJ2-3, with an unclear D gene assignment. This receptor was obtained from a male donor with ankylosing spondylitis or in good health (not recorded which). The nucleotide sequence is TGCGCCAGCAGCCAAGACTGGGGTGTCAGCACAGATACGCAGTATTTT. The encoded protein is CASSQDWGVSTDTQYF.